Sequencing of this T cell receptor (beta chain) was carried out in a study of patients and donors after allogeneic stem cell transplantation. TCRdb ran MiXCR on the RT-PCR reads and lists one entry per CDR3 protein. The repertoire holds around 240,000 distinct CDR3 sequences, around an eighth seen once, with roughly 10% in the top ten. Trimming took 5 bases from V and 8 from J, leaving 12 bases between them. Germline values: CDR1 DFQATT, CDR2 SNEGSKA (reference sequence). The CDR3 loop spans 11 amino acids. This sequence was found in a human donor who was either an allogeneic HSCT recipient or a stem cell or donor lymphocyte infusion donor (not recorded which). It is not recorded whose cells these are; they may come from a transplant donor. V usage is TRBV20-1 and J usage is TRBJ1-2, with unresolved D. The sample comprised blood, either unsorted or a sorted T cell fraction (not recorded which). The CDR3 DNA follows: TGCAGTGCTCCCATCGAGTCAGGCTACACCTTC. Translating gives CSAPIESGYTF.